This TCR beta chain is from a study of Ad26.COV2.S vaccination and SARS-CoV-2 variants (dated by TCRdb to about 2021). Regarding the complete study: Donors in the vaccine arm were drawn from COV1001, a multicentre, randomized, double-blind, placebo-controlled phase I-IIa trial testing Ad26.COV2.S in healthy adults. Trial participants were randomized into five groups of five: low-dose or high-dose Ad26.COV2.S given once or twice, or placebo on both occasions. TCRbeta repertoire sequencing was used to assess the specificity and breadth of SARS-CoV-2-reactive T cell receptors after Ad26.COV2.S vaccination. The TCR-sequenced set comprised approximately 30 samples: some 20 Ad26.COV2.S vaccine recipients, 5 placebo recipients and 8 SARS-CoV-2 convalescent individuals. Throughout the experiments and outcome assessment, investigators stayed blinded to trial group allocation. Ad26.COV2.S was administered intramuscularly at 5 x 10^10 or 1 x 10^11 viral particles, either as a single shot or as two shots given 56 days apart.

General study outcomes and caveats: Non-spike TCR breadth was comparable between vaccine and placebo recipients, consistent with the vaccine containing only spike. Spike-specific TCR breadth was higher in Ad26.COV2.S recipients than in placebo recipients (P = 0.0014). The study was not powered to compare responses between vaccine doses or regimens. After vaccination, spike-specific CD8+ and CD4+ T cell responses were reported to show substantial breadth. It was noted by the authors that total T cell responses may have been underestimated by the TCR breadth and depth analyses.

From cysteine to phenylalanine, the CDR3 is 13 amino acids long. The only DNA kept is the CDR3, 39 bases in frame from the first base. CDR1 and CDR2 (SGHTA, FQGTGA) derive from the germline V gene. At the junction V is shortened by 4 bases and J by 12 bases; bases outside the gene matches: 9. TCRbeta CDR3 regions were sequenced with the immunoSEQ Assay. After extraction, genomic DNA underwent amplification by bias-controlled multiplex PCR, followed by high-throughput sequencing. The source study handled its data this way. To quantify the absolute abundance of each unique TCRbeta CDR3 region, sequences were collapsed and filtered. T cell fraction was estimated by normalization of TCRbeta template counts to usable DNA, with usable DNA being measured through amplification of reference genes present in all nucleated cells. Repertoire TCRs were annotated as SARS-CoV-2-specific when V gene, CDR3 amino acid sequence and J gene were exactly matched to a known reactive TCR set. The reference SARS-CoV-2 TCR set came from MIRA and was filtered for enrichment in COVID-19-positive ImmuneCODE repertoires, removing public or cross-reactive TCRs. Based on the MIRA antigens, annotated TCRs were further analysed at the level of specific ORF or position within ORF. Breadth was defined as the number of annotated unique rearrangements divided by the total number of unique productive rearrangements, and depth was defined as the summed frequency of the annotated unique rearrangements. Group comparisons of TCR breadth used two-sided Wilcoxon rank-sum tests. In TCRdb, the immuneACCESS table is reduced to in-frame sequences with V and J assigned. These tables do not hold every clone; where another copy was compared, an unresolved V gene accounts for under half, and the others remain unexplained. V, J and clone size reflect that table, while D and trimming were determined from the DNA. The sample table records about 680,000 clones; 89% of these occur just once. Nearly 1.5% of the sample belongs to the ten largest clones.

The sample's treatment or condition, from its label and the paper: roughly 20 received Ad26.COV2.S at low or high dose, single or two shots; about 5 received placebo; per-sample allocation not given. For vaccine and placebo recipients, the sequenced repertoires came from samples collected on day 63 after the first injection. Cohort 1b enrolled some 25 adults aged 18-55 years at a single site in Boston, USA, between 29 July and 7 August 2020. Ad26.COV2.S consisted of a replication-incompetent adenovirus type 26 vector by which a prefusion-stabilized SARS-CoV-2 spike protein from the original Wuhan strain was expressed. The sample holds one count of this clone. The antigen it recognizes is unknown. No much larger clonotype is one base removed from it; base qualities were not supplied.

The sequencing used peripheral blood, collected in a trial of Ad26.COV2.S vaccine versus placebo. The TCR was taken from a person aged 18 to 65 who received the Ad26.COV2.S COVID-19 vaccine or a placebo. The rearranged segments are TRBV7-3 and TRBJ2-7; 10 middle bases align to TRBD1. The DNA sequence is as follows: TGTGCCAGCAGCTCGGACAGGGGGGATCGGACGTACTTC. This sequence encodes CASSSDRGDRTYF. With the portions outside the CDR3 filled from the reference TRBV7-3 and TRBJ2-7 genes, the complete variable region becomes GAGVSQTPSNKVTEKGKYVELRCDPISGHTALYWYRQSLGQGPEFLIYFQGTGAADDSGLPNDRFFAVRPEGSVSTLKIQRTERGDSAVYLCASSSDRGDRTYFGPGTRLTVT.